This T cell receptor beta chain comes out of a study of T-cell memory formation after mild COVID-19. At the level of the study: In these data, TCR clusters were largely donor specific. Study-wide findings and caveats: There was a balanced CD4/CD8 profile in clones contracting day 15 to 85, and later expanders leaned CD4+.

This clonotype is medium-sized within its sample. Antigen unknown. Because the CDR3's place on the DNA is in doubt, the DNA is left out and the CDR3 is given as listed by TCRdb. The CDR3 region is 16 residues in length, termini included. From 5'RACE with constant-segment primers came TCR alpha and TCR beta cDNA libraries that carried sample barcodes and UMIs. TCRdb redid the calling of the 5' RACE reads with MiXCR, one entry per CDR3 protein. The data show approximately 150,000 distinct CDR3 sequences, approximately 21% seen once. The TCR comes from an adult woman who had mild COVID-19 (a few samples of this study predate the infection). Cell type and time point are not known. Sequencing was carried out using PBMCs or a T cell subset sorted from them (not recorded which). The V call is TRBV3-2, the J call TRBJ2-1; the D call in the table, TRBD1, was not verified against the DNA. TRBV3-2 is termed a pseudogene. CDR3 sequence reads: CASSQFGQGAYNEQFF.